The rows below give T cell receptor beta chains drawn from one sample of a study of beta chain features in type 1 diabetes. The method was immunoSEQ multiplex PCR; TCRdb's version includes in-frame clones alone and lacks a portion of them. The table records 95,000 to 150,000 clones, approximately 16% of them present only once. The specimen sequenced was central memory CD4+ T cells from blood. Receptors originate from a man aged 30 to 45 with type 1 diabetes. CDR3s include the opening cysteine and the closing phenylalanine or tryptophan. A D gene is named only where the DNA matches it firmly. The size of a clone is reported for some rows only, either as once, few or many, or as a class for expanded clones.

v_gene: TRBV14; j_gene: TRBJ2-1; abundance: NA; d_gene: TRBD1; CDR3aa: CASRPGGSYNEQFF; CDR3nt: TGTGCCAGCAGACCAGGGGGCTCCTACAATGAGCAGTTCTTC
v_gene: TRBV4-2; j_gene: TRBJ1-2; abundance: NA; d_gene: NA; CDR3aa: CASSLSTGPFSYGYTF; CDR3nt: TGTGCCAGCAGCCTCTCCACAGGGCCGTTCAGCTATGGCTACACCTTC
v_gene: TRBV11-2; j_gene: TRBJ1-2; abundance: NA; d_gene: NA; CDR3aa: CASSFNQKANYGYTF; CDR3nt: TGTGCCAGCAGCTTCAATCAGAAAGCTAACTATGGCTACACCTTC
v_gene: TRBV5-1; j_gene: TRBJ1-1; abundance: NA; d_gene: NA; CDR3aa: CASSAGLTANTEAFF; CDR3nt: TGCGCCAGCAGCGCGGGCCTTACAGCGAACACTGAAGCTTTCTTT
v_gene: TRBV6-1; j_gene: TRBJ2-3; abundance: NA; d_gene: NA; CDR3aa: CASSGNPGFTTDTQYF; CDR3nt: TGTGCCAGCAGTGGGAATCCAGGATTCACCACAGATACGCAGTATTTT
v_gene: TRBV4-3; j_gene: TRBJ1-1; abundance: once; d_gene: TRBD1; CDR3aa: CASSQEGPGQGWGEAFF; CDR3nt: TGCGCCAGCAGCCAAGAAGGGCCGGGACAGGGCTGGGGTGAAGCTTTCTTT
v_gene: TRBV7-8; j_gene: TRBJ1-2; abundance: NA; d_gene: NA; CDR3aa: CASSQDFNYGYTF; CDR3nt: TGTGCCAGCAGCCAAGACTTTAACTATGGCTACACCTTC
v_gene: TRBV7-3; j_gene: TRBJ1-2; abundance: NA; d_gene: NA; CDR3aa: CASSLGRGNYGYTF; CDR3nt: TGTGCCAGCAGCCTAGGCAGGGGTAACTATGGCTACACCTTC
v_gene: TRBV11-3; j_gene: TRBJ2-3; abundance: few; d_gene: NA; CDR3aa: CASSLDRRTDTQYF; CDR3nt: TGTGCCAGCAGCTTAGATCGACGCACAGATACGCAGTATTTT
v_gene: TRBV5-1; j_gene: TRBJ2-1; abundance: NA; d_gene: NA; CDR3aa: CASSLEAALNEQFF; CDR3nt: TGCGCCAGCAGCTTGGAGGCCGCCTTGAATGAGCAGTTCTTC